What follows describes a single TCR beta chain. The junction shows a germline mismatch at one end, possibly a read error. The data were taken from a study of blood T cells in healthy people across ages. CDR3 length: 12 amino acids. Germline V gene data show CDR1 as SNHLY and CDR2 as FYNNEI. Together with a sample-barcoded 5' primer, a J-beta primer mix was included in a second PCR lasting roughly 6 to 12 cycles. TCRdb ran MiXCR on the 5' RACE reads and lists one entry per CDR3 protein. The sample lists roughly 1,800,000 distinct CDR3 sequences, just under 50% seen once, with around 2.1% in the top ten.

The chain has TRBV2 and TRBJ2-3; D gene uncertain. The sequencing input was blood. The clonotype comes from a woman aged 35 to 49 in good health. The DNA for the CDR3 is TGTACCAGCAGTACCTTCACAGATACGCAGTATTTT. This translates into CTSSTFTDTQYF.